This entry lists 14 T cell receptor beta chains sequenced from one sample in a study of T cells in Graves' hyperthyroidism and ophthalmopathy. Amplified regions were TCR beta CDR3 sequences from RNA transcripts. TCR CDR3 regions were first amplified by RT-PCR with HTBI primers. TCRdb used MiXCR to reprocess the multiplex PCR reads, holding one entry per CDR3 protein. This table has approximately 400,000 distinct CDR3 sequences, around 14% appearing once. Material for sequencing was blood. Receptor source: a woman aged 60-75 years with Graves' hyperthyroidism.

Comment on this clonotype: This could be a read error, since a much larger clone is one nucleotide away. The J gene is TRBJ2-7, the V gene TRBV12-5; 16 nucleotides align to TRBD2. Per the germline V gene, CDR1 is LGHNT and CDR2 is FRNRAP. CDR3 length equals 15 residues. V was clipped by 3 bases and J by 7 bases; unmatched bases: 3. The CDR3 DNA reads TGTGCTAGTGGTTTCGGGACTAGCGGGAGGGTGGAGCAGTACTTC. The encoded protein is CASGFGTSGRVEQYF.

The V and J genes are TRBV28 and TRBJ2-7, with 14 bases fitting TRBD2. V dropped 5 bases and J dropped 2; count of bases not matched to a gene: 8. CDR1 is MDHEN and CDR2 is SYDVKM in the germline V gene. The CDR3 extends over 17 amino acids. The CDR3 nucleotides read TGTGCCAGCAGTCCGGGGACTAGCGGGAGAACCACCTACGAGCAGTACTTC. Residues: CASSPGTSGRTTYEQYF.

The sample holds many counts of this clonotype. The chain couples TRBV2 to TRBJ1-5; 7 nucleotides align to TRBD1. The germline gives CDR1 SNHLY, CDR2 FYNNEI. There are 20 residues in the CDR3. The V and J ends lost 6 bases and 0 bases, in that order; junction bases with no gene match: 20. The chain's CDR3 is CASSRDRQGWGVYSNQPQHF. DNA of the CDR3: TGTGCCAGCAGCCGGGACAGACAAGGGTGGGGTGTCTATAGCAATCAGCCCCAGCATTTT.

This clonotype was seen many times. This sequence joins TRBV11-3 and TRBJ2-1, with 7 bases lining up with TRBD1. The germline V gene has CDR1 SGHNT and CDR2 YENEEA. Unmatched junction bases numbered 11, after V lost 5 bases and J lost 7 bases. The CDR3 is 15 residues long. This CDR3 reads CASSVPGTAKNEQFF. Written as DNA, the CDR3 is TGTGCCAGCAGCGTCCCCGGGACAGCAAAAAATGAGCAGTTCTTC.

On this clonotype itself: Relative to the germline gene, one junction end is altered; a read error may explain this. V is TRBV20-1 and J is TRBJ2-1; D is unresolved. The CDR3 is 12 amino acids. Germline values: CDR1 DFQATT, CDR2 SNEGSKA (reference sequence). This CDR3 reads CNAFGNYNEQFF. CDR3 bases: TGCAATGCTTTTGGTAACTACAATGAGCAGTTCTTC.

V usage is TRBV18 and J usage is TRBJ2-2; D may be TRBD2 (5 bases). Trimming left V 2 bases short and J 1 base short, with 11 bases between. Germline assignment: CDR1 KGHSH and CDR2 LQKENI. The CDR3 runs to 16 residues. This CDR3 is CASSPFSGLNTGELFF. The CDR3 DNA follows: TGTGCCAGCTCACCATTTTCAGGACTGAACACCGGGGAGCTGTTTTTT.

CDR3 bases: TGTGCCACCAGCAGAGGTGGGACAGCTAATGAAAAACTGTTTTTT. This codes for CATSRGGTANEKLFF. This rearrangement joins TRBV15 to TRBJ1-4, with 7 bases fitting TRBD1. V shed 1 base and J 3 bases; nucleotides not matched to a gene: 2. CDR3 size: 15 residues. Looked up from germline, CDR1 is LNHNV and CDR2 is YYDKDF (reference sequence).

The sample holds many counts of this clonotype. This chain connects TRBV7-9 to TRBJ2-7; 8 nucleotides agree with TRBD1. CDR1 and CDR2 from the germline V gene are SEHNR and FQNEAQ (reference sequence). This CDR3 has 15 residues. With 3 bases clipped from V and 3 bases from J, the junction kept 7 bases outside the gene matches. The CDR3 region is CASSFGQGQDYEQYF. CDR3 coding DNA: TGTGCCAGCAGCTTCGGACAGGGTCAGGACTACGAGCAGTACTTC.

This clonotype was detected many times. The genes are TRBV20-1 and TRBJ2-7; tentative D call: TRBD1 (6 bases). The CDR3 is made up of 15 amino acids. Trimming cost V 0 bases and J 7 bases, with 19 bases left between them. From germline, CDR1 is DFQATT and CDR2 SNEGSKA (reference sequence). The CDR3: CSARDQAVGAGEQYF. The CDR3 DNA reads as TGCAGTGCTAGAGATCAAGCCGTGGGGGCGGGTGAGCAGTACTTC.

This clonotype was seen once. J is TRBJ1-4 and V is TRBV5-4; the D is unclear. V dropped 1 base and J dropped 4 bases, with 8 bases sitting between them. This CDR3 is 14 amino acids long. In germline, CDR1 is SGHNT, CDR2 YYREEE (reference sequence). CDR3 in amino acids: CASSLRAGNEKLFF. DNA of the CDR3: TGTGCCAGCAGCTTGAGGGCCGGTAATGAAAAACTGTTTTTT.

This clonotype was detected a few times. The rearrangement links TRBV4-2 to TRBJ2-7; 13 nucleotides match TRBD2. Germline assignment: CDR1 LGHNA and CDR2 YNFKEQ. The CDR3 runs 18 residues. V dropped 3 bases and J dropped 3; count of bases not matched to a gene: 11. The CDR3 nucleotides read TGTGCCAGCAGCCAGCCTGGACTAGCGGGAGAGTTGGGCTACGAGCAGTACTTC. It translates to CASSQPGLAGELGYEQYF.

This clonotype has only a few counts. This rearrangement joins TRBV20-1 to TRBJ2-7; no firm D call. The CDR3 length is 12 residues. Trimming took off 6 bases at V and 4 bases at J, with 13 bases between the two ends. Germline V gene data show CDR1 as DFQATT and CDR2 as SNEGSKA (reference sequence). CDR3 protein: CSARPVAYEQYF. The DNA for the CDR3 is TGCAGTGCCAGGCCAGTCGCGTACGAGCAGTACTTC.

A remark on this clonotype: A much larger clonotype is one base distant, so this may be a read error. The chain links TRBV30 to TRBJ2-7, with 9 positions matching TRBD1. Germline CDR1 reads GTSNPN; CDR2 reads SVGIG (reference sequence). V shed 5 bases and J 2 bases; nucleotides not matched to a gene: 4. The CDR3 is 13 residues long. The CDR3 DNA is TGTGCCTGGCCGACAGGGGGTACCTACGAGCAGTACTTC. It encodes CAWPTGGTYEQYF.

This clonotype was picked up a small number of times. V and J are TRBV2 and TRBJ2-7, with 14 positions matching TRBD2. Trimming cost V 8 bases and J 3 bases; bases outside gene matches: 9. The CDR3 length is 16 residues. Looked up from germline, CDR1 is SNHLY and CDR2 is FYNNEI. The CDR3 coding sequence is TGTGCCAGCTCAGGGACTAGCGGGAGAGCAGTCTACGAGCAGTACTTC. Encoded protein: CASSGTSGRAVYEQYF.